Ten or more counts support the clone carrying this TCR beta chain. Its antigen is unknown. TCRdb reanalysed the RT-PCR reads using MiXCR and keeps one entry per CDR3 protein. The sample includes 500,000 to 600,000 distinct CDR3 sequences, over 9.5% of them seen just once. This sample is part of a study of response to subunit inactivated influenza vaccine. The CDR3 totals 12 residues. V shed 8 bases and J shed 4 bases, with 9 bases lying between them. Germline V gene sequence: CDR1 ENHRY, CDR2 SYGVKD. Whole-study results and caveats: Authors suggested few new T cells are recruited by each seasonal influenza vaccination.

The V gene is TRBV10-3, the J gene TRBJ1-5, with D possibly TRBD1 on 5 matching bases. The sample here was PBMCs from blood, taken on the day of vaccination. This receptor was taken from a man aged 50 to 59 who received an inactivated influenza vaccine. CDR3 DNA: TGTGCCATCGGGGCAGCTAATCAGCCCCAGCATTTT. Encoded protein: CAIGAANQPQHF.